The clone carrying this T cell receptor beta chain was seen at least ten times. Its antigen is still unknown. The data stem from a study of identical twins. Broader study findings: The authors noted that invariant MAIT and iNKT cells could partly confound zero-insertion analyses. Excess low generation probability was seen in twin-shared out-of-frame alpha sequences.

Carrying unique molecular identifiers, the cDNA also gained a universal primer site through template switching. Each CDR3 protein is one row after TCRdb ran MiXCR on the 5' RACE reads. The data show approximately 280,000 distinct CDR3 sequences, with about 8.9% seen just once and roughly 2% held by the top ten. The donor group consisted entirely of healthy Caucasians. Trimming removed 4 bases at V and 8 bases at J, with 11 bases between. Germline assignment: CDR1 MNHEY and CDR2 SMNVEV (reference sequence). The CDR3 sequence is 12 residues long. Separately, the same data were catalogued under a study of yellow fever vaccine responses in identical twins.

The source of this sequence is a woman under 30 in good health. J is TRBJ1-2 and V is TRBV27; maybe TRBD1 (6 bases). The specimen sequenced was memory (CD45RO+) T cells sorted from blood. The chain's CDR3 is CASSSGVYGYTF. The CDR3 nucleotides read TGTGCCAGCAGTTCAGGGGTCTACGGCTACACCTTC.